A selection of T cell receptor beta chains follows, all from one sample in a study of blood T cells in healthy people across ages. Using its own MiXCR run on the 5' RACE reads, TCRdb lists one record per CDR3 protein. The sample carries roughly 900,000 distinct CDR3 sequences, roughly 26% recorded once. What was sequenced was blood. Receptors originate from a woman older than 75 in good health. Both conserved end residues are part of each CDR3. The D gene is left open where the match is weak. Only some rows state a clone size, as once, few, many or a class for expanded clones.

>TRBV6-2/TRBV6-3|-|-|14|TRBJ1-5
TGTGCCAGCATGAGAGGAGTGAGCAATCAGCCCCAGCATTTT
CASMRGVSNQPQHF
>TRBV11-2|-|many|17|TRBJ2-6
TGTGCCAGCAGCTTAGGCCGCGACTCTAACCCGGCCAACGTCCTGACTTTC
CASSLGRDSNPANVLTF
>TRBV27|-|-|14|TRBJ2-3
TGTGCCAGCACTCGGGATCCTAGCACAGATACGCAGTATTTT
CASTRDPSTDTQYF
>TRBV20-1|-|-|12|TRBJ1-5
TGCAGTGCAGGCAGGGCCGGGCAGCCCCAGCATTTT
CSAGRAGQPQHF
>TRBV29-1|-|many|13|TRBJ1-1
TGCAGCGTTGGGGGGACGGTTGTCACTGAAGCTTTCTTT
CSVGGTVVTEAFF
>TRBV3-1|-|-|17|TRBJ1-2
TGTGCCAGCAGCCAAGGATTCCGGATCGAGACTAACTATGGCCACACCTTC
CASSQGFRIETNYGHTF
>TRBV6-2/TRBV6-3|-|many|15|TRBJ2-7
TGTGCCAGCAGTCGAACGGGGACCGACTCCTACGAGCAGTACTTC
CASSRTGTDSYEQYF
>TRBV11-2|-|-|16|TRBJ2-1
TGTGCCAGCAGCTTTTCACAGCGTAACTTGAAGGGTGAGCAGTTCTTC
CASSFSQRNLKGEQFF
>TRBV20-1|-|-|12|TRBJ1-5
TGCAGGGCTAGCCAGGGAGGGCAGCCCCAGCATTTT
CRASQGGQPQHF
>TRBV7-2|-|many|14|TRBJ2-5
TGTGCCAGCAGCTTAAATAGCGTCCAAGAGACCCAGTACTTC
CASSLNSVQETQYF
>TRBV19|TRBD2|few|18|TRBJ2-5
TGTGCCAGTAGTATAGGAATAGCGGGGGGGCCAGTCGAAGAGACCCAGTACTTC
CASSIGIAGGPVEETQYF
>TRBV11-2|TRBD1|many|15|TRBJ2-5
TGTGCCAGCAGCTTGAATGGTAGGGGGCTGGAGACCCAGTACTTC
CASSLNGRGLETQYF
>TRBV29-1|-|many|13|TRBJ2-7
TGCAGCGTCCAGACAGGCTTGGGGAACGAGCAGTACTTC
CSVQTGLGNEQYF
>TRBV5-1|-|many|14|TRBJ1-1
TGCGCCAGCAGCTCCAGCAGGGGGAACACTGAAGCTTTCTTT
CASSSSRGNTEAFF
>TRBV10-3|-|few|14|TRBJ1-5
TGTGCCATCAGCCTGGACCCAGGTAATCAGCCCCAGCATTTT
CAISLDPGNQPQHF
>TRBV10-1|-|many|14|TRBJ2-3
TGCGCCAGCAGTGAGGGGGGGCGCCCAGATACGCAGTATTTT
CASSEGGRPDTQYF
>TRBV6-5|-|many|14|TRBJ1-5
TGTGCCAGCAGTTACTTTTCAGGCGGTCAGCCCCAGCATTTT
CASSYFSGGQPQHF
>TRBV5-4|-|-|18|TRBJ2-7
TGTGCCAGCAAACCAAGCTTCGTCCAGTCGGACGACGACTACGAGCAGTACTTC
CASKPSFVQSDDDYEQYF
>TRBV24-1|TRBD1|many|18|TRBJ2-1
TGTGCCACCAGTGACCCTCAGGGGGCAGGGTCGGGATTGGATGAGCAGTTCTTC
CATSDPQGAGSGLDEQFF
>TRBV11-2|TRBD2|-|18|TRBJ2-5
TGTGCCAGCAGCTTCACGGGCCAGCGGGGGAGAAGACAAGAGACCCAGTACTTC
CASSFTGQRGRRQETQYF
>TRBV2|-|-|15|TRBJ2-5
TGTGCCAGCAGGGGAGGCAGGACCCTCCAAGAGACCCAGTACTTC
CASRGGRTLQETQYF
>TRBV6-2/TRBV6-3|TRBD1|-|13|TRBJ2-1
TGTGCCAGCAGTGACAGGGACTACAATGAGCAGTTCTTC
CASSDRDYNEQFF
>TRBV20-1|-|many|13|TRBJ1-2
TGCAGTGCTAGAGATCAACGGCACTATGGCTACACCTTC
CSARDQRHYGYTF
>TRBV4-2|-|many|14|TRBJ2-5
TGTGCCAGCAGCCAAGGGGGGGACCAAGAGACCCAGTACTTC
CASSQGGDQETQYF
>TRBV20-1|-|-|15|TRBJ1-6
TGCAGTGCTAGCACAGGGCCAAAAAATAATTCACCCCTCCACTTT
CSASTGPKNNSPLHF
>TRBV2|-|-|14|TRBJ1-5
TGTGCCAGCAGTGAATATCGGAGCAATCAGCCCCAGCATTTT
CASSEYRSNQPQHF
>TRBV20-1|-|many|16|TRBJ2-7
TGCAGTGCTAGAGATGCTAGGGGGTATGCAGTGGACGAGCAGTACTTC
CSARDARGYAVDEQYF
>TRBV2|-|few|14|TRBJ1-4
TGTGCCGGCAGTGAGGGCAGGGCCGGAGAAAAACTGTTTTTT
CAGSEGRAGEKLFF
>TRBV7-2|-|many|14|TRBJ1-5
TGTGCCAGCAGCTTAGATGGGCCTGGTCAGCCCCAGCATTTT
CASSLDGPGQPQHF
>TRBV9|-|few|13|TRBJ1-6
TGTGCCAGCAGCGTAGGGGGAGATTCACCCCTCCACTTT
CASSVGGDSPLHF
>TRBV20-1|TRBD2|many|14|TRBJ2-5
TGCAGTGCTAGAGTGCCTAGCGGTGAAGAGACCCAGTACTTC
CSARVPSGEETQYF
>TRBV2|TRBD2|-|16|TRBJ2-1
TGTGCCAGCGGCCGGGGGGGCTTAAGGATTGTCAATGAGCAGTTCTTC
CASGRGGLRIVNEQFF
>TRBV12-3/TRBV12-4|-|-|15|TRBJ1-5
TGTGCCAGCAGTTTCGCTCAGGGATCCAAACAGCCCCAGCATTTT
CASSFAQGSKQPQHF
>TRBV28|-|-|16|TRBJ1-1
TGTGCCAGCAGTACCCTCACAGGGAGGATGAACACTGAAGCTTTCTTT
CASSTLTGRMNTEAFF
>TRBV5-1|TRBD1|-|14|TRBJ2-1
TGCGCCAGCAGCGTGACAGGGGTTGACAATGAGCAGTTCTTC
CASSVTGVDNEQFF
>TRBV4-2|-|few|13|TRBJ1-2
TGTGCCAGCAGCCAAGACCCGTACTATGGCTGCACCTTC
CASSQDPYYGCTF
>TRBV20-1|TRBD2|many|13|TRBJ2-1
TGCGGAGTATGGACTAGCGGGGGCAATGAGCAGTTCTTC
CGVWTSGGNEQFF
>TRBV7-2|-|many|17|TRBJ1-6
TGTGCCAGCAGCTTAGAGGGCAACCAGTTACCCAATTCACCCCTCCACTTT
CASSLEGNQLPNSPLHF
>TRBV11-3|-|-|15|TRBJ2-2
TGTGCCAGCAGCTTAGATGGCAGGAACACCGGGGAGCTGTTTTTT
CASSLDGRNTGELFF
>TRBV2|TRBD2|-|15|TRBJ2-2
TGTGCCAGCAGTGATCAGCGGGGGGGCGCCGGGGAGCTGTTTTTT
CASSDQRGGAGELFF
>TRBV30|TRBD2|few|15|TRBJ2-5
TGTGCCTGGAGTTCCGGGACTAGCGGGGGGGGTGAGCAGTACTTC
CAWSSGTSGGGEQYF